This TCR beta chain is drawn from a study of blood T cell repertoires in COVID-19. The table came from immunoSEQ multiplex PCR; TCRdb's copy has only in-frame clones and leaves some out. The sample gives about 180,000 clones, about 82% of which show up once; about 9.6% is in the top ten. The CDR3 has 17 residues. Germline V lookup: CDR1 SGHNT, CDR2 YYREEE (reference sequence). Trimming at V came to 5 bases and at J to 3 bases, leaving 8 bases not matched to a gene. Sequenced material: PBMCs or T cells enriched from blood (not recorded which). This sequence originates from a woman in her 30s who had recovered from COVID-19. J is TRBJ2-1 and V is TRBV5-4; 13 bases line up with TRBD2. Here the CDR3 DNA reads TGTGCCAGCAGTTCAGGACTAGCGGGAGAGAGCTACAATGAGCAGTTCTTC. It codes for CASSSGLAGESYNEQFF.